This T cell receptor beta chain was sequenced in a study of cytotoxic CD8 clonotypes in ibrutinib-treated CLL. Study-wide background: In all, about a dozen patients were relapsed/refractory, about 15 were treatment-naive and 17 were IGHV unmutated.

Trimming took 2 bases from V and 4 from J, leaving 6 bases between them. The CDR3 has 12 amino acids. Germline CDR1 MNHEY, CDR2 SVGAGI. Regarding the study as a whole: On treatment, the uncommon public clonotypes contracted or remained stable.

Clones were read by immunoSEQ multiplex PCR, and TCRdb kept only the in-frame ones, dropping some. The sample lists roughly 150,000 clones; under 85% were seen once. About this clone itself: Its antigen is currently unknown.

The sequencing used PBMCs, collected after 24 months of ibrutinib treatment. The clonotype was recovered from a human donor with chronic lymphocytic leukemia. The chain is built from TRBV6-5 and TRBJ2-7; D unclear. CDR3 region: CASSYDGYEQYF. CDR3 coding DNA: TGTGCCAGCAGTTACGACGGGTACGAGCAGTACTTC.